This TCR beta chain derives from a study of shared T cell receptors in the human thymus. TCRdb keeps only in-frame clones here, not all; method: immunoSEQ multiplex PCR. This table has hundreds of thousands of clones, 88% appearing once. The germline V gene encodes CDR1 SGHVS and CDR2 FQNEAQ. The V gene end was trimmed by 5 bases and the J gene end by 6 bases; junction bases not matched to a gene: 10. This CDR3 is built from 14 residues. This sample was also put to use in a study of human thymus T cells. That work contributes: Thymic samples were excised during corrective heart operations. The related literature has documented a marked overlap of thymic repertoires among unrelated individuals.

The sequenced sample consisted of thymocytes. The TCR was taken from a boy in the first two years of life with a congenital heart defect. V and J are TRBV7-8 and TRBJ2-7, with 7 bases fitting TRBD1. The CDR3 region is CASSAYRGRGEQYF. As DNA, the CDR3 is TGTGCCAGCAGCGCCTATAGGGGGCGAGGCGAGCAGTACTTC.